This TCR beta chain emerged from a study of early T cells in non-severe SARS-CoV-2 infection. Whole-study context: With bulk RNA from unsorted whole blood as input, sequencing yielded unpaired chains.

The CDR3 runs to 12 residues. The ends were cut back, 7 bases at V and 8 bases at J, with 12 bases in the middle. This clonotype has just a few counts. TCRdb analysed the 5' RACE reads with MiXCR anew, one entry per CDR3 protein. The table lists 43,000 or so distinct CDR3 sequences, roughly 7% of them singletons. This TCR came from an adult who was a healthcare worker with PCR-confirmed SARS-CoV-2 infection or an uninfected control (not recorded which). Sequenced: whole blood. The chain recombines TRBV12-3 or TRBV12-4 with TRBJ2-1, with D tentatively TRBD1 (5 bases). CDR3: CASIGRADEQFF. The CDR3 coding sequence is TGTGCCAGCATCGGCAGGGCGGATGAGCAGTTCTTC.